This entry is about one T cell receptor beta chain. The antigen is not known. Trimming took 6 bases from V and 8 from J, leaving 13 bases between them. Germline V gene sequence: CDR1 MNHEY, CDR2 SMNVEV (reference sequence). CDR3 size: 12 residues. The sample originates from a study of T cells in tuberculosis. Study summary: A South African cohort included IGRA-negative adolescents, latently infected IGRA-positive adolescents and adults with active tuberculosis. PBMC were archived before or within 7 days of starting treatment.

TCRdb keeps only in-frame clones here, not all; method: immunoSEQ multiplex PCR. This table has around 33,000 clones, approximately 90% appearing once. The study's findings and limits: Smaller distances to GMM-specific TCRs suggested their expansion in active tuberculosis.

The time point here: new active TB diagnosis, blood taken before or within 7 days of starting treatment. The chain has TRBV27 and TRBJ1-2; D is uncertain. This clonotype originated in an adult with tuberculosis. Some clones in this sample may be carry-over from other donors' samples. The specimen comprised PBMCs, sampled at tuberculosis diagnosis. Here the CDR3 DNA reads TGTGCCAGCAGGGGCCGAGCAGAGGGCTACACCTTC. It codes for CASRGRAEGYTF.